The TCR beta chain described here comes from a study of cytomegalovirus exposure and HLA in healthy donors. Study-level results: Among TCR beta chains, those listed as cytomegalovirus-associated numbered approximately 150.

PCR employed 60 Vbeta and 13 Jbeta primers. Using immunoSEQ multiplex PCR, the repertoire was profiled, and TCRdb retains in-frame clones only, with some absent. The top ten clones hold 4.2% of a sample with roughly 92,000 clones, roughly 79% of them seen once. Germline V gene lookup returns CDR1 SGHVS and CDR2 FQNEAQ. The CDR3 is 19 residues long. A note on this clone: What it binds is not known. A junction boundary mismatches the germline segment, possibly from a read error.

The sequence was obtained from a woman in her seventies in good health and CMV-seropositive. This chain connects TRBV7-8 to TRBJ1-1, with 10 bases that match TRBD1. The sequenced sample consisted of PBMCs. CDR3: CASSLKSGQGGDPNAEAFF. Here the CDR3 DNA reads TGTGCCAGCAGCTTAAAGAGTGGACAGGGGGGAGATCCGAACGCTGAAGCTTTCTTT.